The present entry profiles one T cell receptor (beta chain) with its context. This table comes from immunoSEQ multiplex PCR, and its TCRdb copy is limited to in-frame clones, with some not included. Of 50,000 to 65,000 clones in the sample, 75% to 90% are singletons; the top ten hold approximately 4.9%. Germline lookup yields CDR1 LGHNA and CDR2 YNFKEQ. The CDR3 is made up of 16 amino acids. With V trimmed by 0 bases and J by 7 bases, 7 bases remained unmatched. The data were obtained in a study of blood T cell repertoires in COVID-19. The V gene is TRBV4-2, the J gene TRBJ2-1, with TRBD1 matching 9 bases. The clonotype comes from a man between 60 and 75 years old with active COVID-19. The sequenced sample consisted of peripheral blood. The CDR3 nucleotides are TGTGCCAGCAGCCAAGATGGGACAGGGTACGGTAATGAGCAGTTCTTC. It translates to CASSQDGTGYGNEQFF.